This T cell receptor beta chain was captured in a study of tumor and adjacent non-tumor tissue in lung cancer. Study-level results: Patients with more diverse tumor TCRs had worse survival. Compared with tumor, normal lung showed significantly lower TCR diversity.

A single count supports this clonotype. Its cognate antigen is unknown. A much more abundant neighbour one base away suggests this may be a read error. This sample's RNA came from whole unsorted tissue. The normal lung tissue was taken more than 3 cm from the tumor edge. Three rounds of nested PCR, following a modified ARM-PCR protocol, produced the TCRbeta library. TCRdb re-derived calls from the multiplex PCR reads in MiXCR, one entry per CDR3 protein. The sample consists of tens of thousands of distinct CDR3 sequences, nearly 70% of them appearing once. The germline gives CDR1 SGHKS, CDR2 YYEKEE (reference sequence). The CDR3 length is 14 residues.

The gene calls are TRBV5-5 and TRBJ1-2, with D maybe TRBD1 (6 bases). Sample: distant non-tumor lung tissue. The origin of this receptor is a woman in her forties or fifties with non-small cell lung cancer. The CDR3 coding sequence is TGTGCCATCAGCCTCTCGGGGGGGGCTGAGGGCTACACCTTC. It yields the protein CAISLSGGAEGYTF. The full variable domain, rest sourced from reference TRBV5-5 and TRBJ1-2, is DAGVTQSPTHLIKTRGQQVTLRCSPISGHKSVSWYQQVLGQGPQFIFQYYEKEERGRGNFPDRFSARQFPNYSSELNVNALLLGDSALYLCAISLSGGAEGYTFGSGTRLTVV.